The subject of this entry is one TCR beta chain. The specificity of this receptor is unknown. No much larger clone is present one base from it, and per-base qualities are unavailable. The library was made by the immunoSEQ multiplex PCR assay. A mixture of 60 forward primers for TCR Vbeta segments and 13 reverse primers for TCR Jbeta segments was used in the multiplex PCR. The CDR3 region of rearranged TCR beta genes was amplified from genomic DNA with a multiplex PCR assay. Amplified TCR beta libraries were sequenced as 87-base-pair reads on the Illumina HiSeq System. On the authors' methods: A later analysis counted about 80 million unique TCR beta chains across the 600 to 850 repertoires, and around 9.9 million of these chains were shared by at least two donors. A nearest-neighbor algorithm error-corrected the raw reads and collapsed the reads into unique sequences, merging closely related sequences to remove PCR and sequencing errors. CDR3 sequences were aligned to IMGT reference sequences to assign V, D and J gene segments. For a sequence to be retained, at least a six-nucleotide match to both a V gene segment and a J gene segment was required. Rearrangements were called productive when the CDR3 lacked stop codons and stayed in frame with V and J; all others were non-productive. CDR3 was defined according to IMGT convention as the region running from the second conserved V-encoded cysteine to the conserved J-encoded phenylalanine. The earlier analysis of about 500 of the donors excluded sequences that lacked an unambiguous match to a single V gene segment. In an earlier analysis of 587 of the donors, V segments were called functional above 56.7% productive rearrangements and were called segregating when the between-donor standard deviation exceeded 5%. A statistical classification framework was built for diagnosing cytomegalovirus status from the catalog of TCR beta chain sequences. In a later analysis, TCR nucleotide sequences were compared against IMGT/GENE-DB human TR gene sequences so that V and J genes could be assigned. In a later analysis, CDR3 sequences and most-parsimonious VDJ recombination scenarios were assigned using the TCRdist pipeline. In a later analysis, each TCR beta chain was defined by its CDR3 amino acid sequence together with its V-gene family, and reads without a unique V-gene family were excluded. As a way to deal with suspected cross-contamination and a sequencing artifact, a later analysis dropped hundreds of nucleotide sequences that were highly shared and had low generation probability. In a later analysis, a clonal expansion index was calculated for each public chain from normalized within-repertoire ranks of inferred template counts. In a later analysis, generation probabilities were computed using a VDJ recombination model fitted to out-of-frame rearrangements, and the results were checked against IGoR. In a later analysis, TCR-TCR, TCR-HLA and TCR-CMV co-occurrence was scored with hypergeometric tests, and a repertoire-size bias correction was applied to TCR pairs. In a later analysis, false discovery rates were estimated by permuting HLA or CMV assignments 20 times. In a later analysis, co-occurring TCRs were grouped with DBSCAN, and TCRdist sequence similarity was added when clustering was performed within HLA-allele-positive subsets. Repertoires with fewer than 30,000 or more than 120,000 public chains were left out of co-occurrence clustering, as were a few repertoires with anomalous nucleotide sharing. TCRdb retrieved this table from immuneACCESS and kept in-frame rearrangements only. Not all clones are present; in checked studies, unresolved V genes account for under half, and no reason is known for the remainder. The V and J calls and clone size come from that table; D and trimming were worked out from the DNA. The sample table holds 78,000 or so clones, of which about 81% were seen once. The ten biggest clones cover roughly 2.6% of the sample.

The cohort was made up of about 610 healthy bone marrow donors. Cohort members were all nominally healthy when sampled, although unrecorded immune exposures were likely present. The donor tested CMV seronegative and was one of the 352 seronegative cohort members. A peripheral blood sample was collected from each donor, and TCR beta sequencing was performed on peripheral blood mononuclear cells. The Qiagen DNeasy Blood Extraction Kit was used to extract genomic DNA from the blood cell samples. Clipping removes 3 bases from V and 5 bases from J, with 13 as the unmatched junction base count. The CDR3 starts with the cysteine, ends with the phenylalanine, and has 17 residues. Kept here is only the CDR3 DNA, which spans 51 bases and is read in frame from base 1. The germline V gene encodes CDR1 SGHNT and CDR2 YYREEE (reference sequence). This sample stems from a study of cytomegalovirus exposure and HLA in healthy donors (dated by TCRdb to the late 2010s). With regard to the full study: In an earlier analysis of several hundred of the donors, approximately 260 Gb of sequence data and roughly 100 million unique TCR beta sequences from roughly 190 million T cells were reported. Roughly 290 gigabases of sequencing data and about 92 million unique TCR sequences made up an early release that covered 500 to 650 HLA-typed donors. Of the 398 genotyped donors, approximately 83% fell in the genetic ancestry cluster associated with self-reported Caucasian donors. The study was designed to test whether signatures of past pathogen exposure could be identified by cataloging public T cell receptors. The study profiled the T cell repertoires of fewer than 850 subjects by immunosequencing and related them to cytomegalovirus serostatus. Besides the first cohort of under 700 subjects, a separate validation cohort made up of 120 different subjects was used. High-throughput TCR immunosequencing, statistical association of individual TCRs with disease status, and machine learning were combined to predict cytomegalovirus infection status. A later analysis re-examined previously published TCR beta repertoires from about 700 donors and added high-resolution HLA genotyping to investigate patterns of TCR occurrence. Rather than drawing on any new phenotypic data, the later analysis identified candidate immune exposures from TCR beta sequences and the way those sequences occurred across donors. In an earlier analysis of 587 of the donors, high-throughput TCR beta sequencing was used to judge whether each TCR beta V gene segment behaved as functional or pseudogenic. Donor age, sex, ethnicity and CMV serostatus were collected together with the repertoire data. A later genetic analysis used genome-wide SNP genotypes for about three fifths of the 666 donors, treating that subset as a discovery cohort. All discovery cohort repertoires had been generated on a single sequencing platform. HLA typing included class I and class II loci at four-digit resolution. The number of typed donors differed by locus: 629-630 for A, B, C, DRB1 and DQB1; 500 to 550 for DQA1; approximately 600 for DPA1; and roughly 450 for DPB1. Five DR-DQ haplotypes were treated as single units for association and clustering because of strong linkage in the cohort. Across roughly 420 genotyped donors of the cohort, an average of about 240,000 unique TCR beta nucleotide sequences per donor were sequenced, and around 20% of those sequences were non-productive. General study outcomes and caveats: A later analysis associated about 17,000 TCR beta sequences with specific HLA alleles at a false discovery rate of 0.05. While some public TCRs were present in many individuals, most TCR sequences turned up only very rarely across donors. In vitro tests confirmed that a few of the cytomegalovirus-associated TCR beta chains recognize cytomegalovirus antigens. In an earlier analysis of around 600 of the donors, most TCR beta V segments were observed in productive rearrangements about 87% or about 30% of the time, broadly matching IMGT annotations. Strong co-occurrence of HLA alleles, especially DR and DQ, made assigning TCR associations to individual alleles difficult. In this cohort, only TCR beta chains were sequenced, and detectable features were limited by the absence of alpha or paired-chain data. A later analysis found that TCR association rates varied across HLA loci, with DRB1 alleles showing the most associated TCRs and HLA-C alleles the fewest. HLA typing was unavailable for some donors at each locus, so association tests used only the typed subset. A later genetic analysis associated a missense DCLRE1C variant with V-gene and J-gene trimming of TCR beta chains, and an independent cohort replicated the association. In a later analysis, HLA-associated TCR beta chains showed more clonal expansion and lower generation probabilities than non-associated chains that were equally common. In both the original and validation cohorts, the classifier was reported to diagnose cytomegalovirus status with high specificity and sensitivity. The earlier analysis of almost 600 of the donors excluded 15 to 20 rarely observed V segments, including chromosome 9 orphons, because counts were too low. It was suggested by the authors that the approach could potentially be generalized to other disease states and immunological phenotypes. A total of 150 to 200 TCR beta chains were listed by the study as associated with cytomegalovirus. According to a later analysis, most CMV-associated TCR beta chains appeared to be HLA-restricted, and the HLA associations seemed to be driven largely by CMV exposure. For the cohort, immune exposure information was limited to CMV serostatus. A further reported finding was that TCR beta sequences accurately predicted the HLA-A and HLA-B alleles for most subjects in the first cohort. According to a later analysis, parvovirus B19, influenza, CMV and Epstein-Barr virus appeared linked to several top co-occurrence clusters. Because the 87-base-pair reads could not distinguish some IMGT-functional V segments, including TRBV6-2 and TRBV6-3, those segments were excluded. Correlated functional status among segregating V segments might be attributable to linkage disequilibrium, but an unknown experimental factor could not be ruled out. A cluster of highly shared sequence variants was judged likely to be a technical artifact of the sequencing pipeline. In a later genetic analysis, fewer N-insertions in productive TCRs were reported among donors in an Asian-associated ancestry cluster than the roughly 700-donor mean. The presence/absence analyses assumed that sequencing depth was roughly uniform across donors, and that assumption may not be true.

The sequence is built from TRBV5-4 and TRBJ2-2; 7 central bases correspond to TRBD1. Sequencing used PBMCs. The receptor was isolated from a woman in her 50s in good health and CMV-seronegative. The base sequence is TGTGCCAGCAGCTCCGGACAGGCTATAACCCCGACCGGGGAGCTGTTTTTT. Translated, this gives CASSSGQAITPTGELFF.